Listed below are T cell receptor beta chains from one sample, sequenced in a study of identical twins. Via MiXCR, TCRdb re-called the 5' RACE reads, giving one row per CDR3 protein. This sample has roughly 240,000 distinct CDR3 sequences; about 7.3% occur once, and the top ten carry 3.5% to 4%. Separately, the same data were catalogued under a study of yellow fever vaccine responses in identical twins.

Sequenced: memory (CD45RO+) T cells sorted from blood. The receptors originated from a woman aged 18-29 years in good health. Each CDR3 is given with its conserved first and last residue. The D gene is left open where the match is weak. Clone size is stated in some rows and not others, as once, few, many or a class when expanded.

size,D,V,length,J,DNA,CDR3
-,TRBD2,TRBV30,19,TRBJ2-2,TGTGCCTGCTGCAAACTTACCCCGGGACTAGCGGGGGACACCGGGGAGCTGTTTTTT,CACCKLTPGLAGDTGELFF
many,TRBD2,TRBV12-3/TRBV12-4,16,TRBJ2-5,TGTGCCAGCACCCCAGGACTAGCGGGGGGGCAAGAGACCCAGTACTTC,CASTPGLAGGQETQYF
few,TRBD1,TRBV6-1,16,TRBJ2-3,TGTGCCAGCAGCCTGGGGACAGGATTGCTCACAGATACGCAGTATTTT,CASSLGTGLLTDTQYF
few,TRBD1,TRBV7-8,17,TRBJ1-4,TGTGCCAGCAGCTTAGGGGACAGGGGCTCGGCTAATGAAAAACTGTTTTTT,CASSLGDRGSANEKLFF
many,TRBD1,TRBV5-6,17,TRBJ2-1,TGTGCCAGCAGCTTGGAATTAACCGGGACAGGGTTGAATGAGCAGTTCTTC,CASSLELTGTGLNEQFF
-,TRBD1,TRBV5-1,15,TRBJ2-3,TGCGCCAGCAGCTTGCAACAGGGGAGTCCATATACGCAGTATTTT,CASSLQQGSPYTQYF
-,TRBD2,TRBV2,16,TRBJ2-1,TGTGCCAGCAGTGAAGATAGCGGGGGGCCCAGTCGGGAGCAGTTCTTC,CASSEDSGGPSREQFF
-,-,TRBV27,14,TRBJ2-2,TGTGCCAGCAGCCTGTACACGAACACCGGGGAGCTGTTTTTT,CASSLYTNTGELFF
many,-,TRBV5-1,12,TRBJ2-3,TGCGCCACCCGCTCGGGTGGAGATACGCAGTATTTT,CATRSGGDTQYF
-,-,TRBV9,18,TRBJ1-1,TGTGCCAGCAGCGTAACTACTTCGGGACTCCCCGAGTACACTGAAGCTTTCTTT,CASSVTTSGLPEYTEAFF
few,TRBD2,TRBV20-1,13,TRBJ2-5,TGCAGTGCTACTAGGACTAGCGCGGAGACCCAGTACTTC,CSATRTSAETQYF
few,TRBD1,TRBV28,17,TRBJ2-1,TGTGCCAGCAGTTTATTCGACCTCGGACAGGGAGGCCATGAGCAGTTCTTC,CASSLFDLGQGGHEQFF
-,TRBD1,TRBV4-1,17,TRBJ1-2,TGCGCCAGCAGCCTCCACGGGACAGGTAGTGGTCGCATGGAGTACACCTTC,CASSLHGTGSGRMEYTF
-,-,TRBV12-3/TRBV12-4,13,TRBJ1-1,TGTGCCAGCAGGTTGGGGGCCGGACCCGGAGCTTTCTTT,CASRLGAGPGAFF
-,-,TRBV20-1,17,TRBJ2-5,TGCAGTGCTAGAGTCCCTCCCCCGGACATAAGAGGGGAGACCCAGTACTTC,CSARVPPPDIRGETQYF
-,TRBD1,TRBV27,17,TRBJ2-5,TGTGCCAGCAGAGTCGGCCGGGACAGGGGGCTTGAAGAGACCCAGTACTTC,CASRVGRDRGLEETQYF
many,TRBD1,TRBV9,14,TRBJ2-2,TGTGCCAGCAGCCAAGGACAGGGGAACGGGGAGCTGTTTTTT,CASSQGQGNGELFF
few,TRBD1,TRBV20-1,15,TRBJ2-5,TGCAGTGCTACCCCCGTGGACAGGGGGCAAGAGACCCAGTACTTC,CSATPVDRGQETQYF
many,TRBD2,TRBV20-1,14,TRBJ2-1,TGCACCGGGGCCAGCGGGAGAGATTACAATGAGCAGTTCTTC,CTGASGRDYNEQFF
many,TRBD1,TRBV5-1,15,TRBJ2-5,TGCGCCAGCAGCTTTTCACAGGGGGGAGTGGAGACCCAGTACTTC,CASSFSQGGVETQYF
-,TRBD1,TRBV12-3/TRBV12-4,14,TRBJ2-3,TGTGCCAGCAGTTTATGGGCAGGGGGAGATACGCAGTATTTT,CASSLWAGGDTQYF
many,TRBD1,TRBV20-1,15,TRBJ1-5,TGCAGTGCTATACCCCGGGACAGCCCAGTCAGGCCCCAGCATTTT,CSAIPRDSPVRPQHF
many,-,TRBV7-9,15,TRBJ1-2,TGTGCCAGCAGCGTCGGGACGGCGACTAACTATGGCTACACCTTC,CASSVGTATNYGYTF
many,-,TRBV5-1,14,TRBJ2-3,TGCGCCAGCTGTCTCGAGGGGGGCACAGATACGCAGTATTTT,CASCLEGGTDTQYF
many,-,TRBV6-1,14,TRBJ1-1,TGTGCCAGCAGTGAAAGGGGTGTGAACACTGAAGCTTTCTTT,CASSERGVNTEAFF
-,-,TRBV28,12,TRBJ1-1,TGTGCCAGCACCGATAGGGGCACTGAAGCTTTCTTT,CASTDRGTEAFF
many,TRBD2,TRBV7-2,16,TRBJ2-1,TGTGCCAGCAGCCCACCTCGGACTAGCGGGAGCTATGAGCAGTTCTTC,CASSPPRTSGSYEQFF
few,TRBD1,TRBV5-5,12,TRBJ1-2,TGTGCCAGCAGGAAGACAGGGTATGGCTACACCTTC,CASRKTGYGYTF
-,-,TRBV14,16,TRBJ2-3,TGTGCCAGCAGCCAAGACGGAGAGATTGGCACAGATACGCAGTATTTT,CASSQDGEIGTDTQYF
many,-,TRBV5-1,13,TRBJ2-2,TGCGCCAGCAGCTCCGATGGGGCCGGGGAGCTGTTTTTT,CASSSDGAGELFF
few,TRBD1,TRBV27,16,TRBJ2-5,TGTGCCAGCAGTTACACCGGGACAGGGGGCCGGGAGACCCAGTACTTC,CASSYTGTGGRETQYF
many,TRBD1,TRBV5-1,13,TRBJ2-1,TGCGCCAGCAGCGCGACAGGGGACAATGAGCAGTTCTTC,CASSATGDNEQFF
-,TRBD1,TRBV2,14,TRBJ1-2,TGTGCCAGTAAAGAGACAGGGAACGTCTATGGCTACACCTTC,CASKETGNVYGYTF
few,TRBD2,TRBV20-1,15,TRBJ2-5,TGCAGTGCTAGGCCGACTAGCGGGTTACAAGAGACCCAGTACTTC,CSARPTSGLQETQYF
many,-,TRBV12-3/TRBV12-4,11,TRBJ1-4,TGTGCCAGCCAGGGTGGTGAAAAACTGTTTTTT,CASQGGEKLFF
many,-,TRBV27,15,TRBJ2-5,TGTGCCAGCAGTTCCGCGGGGCTCGAACAAGAGACCCAGTACTTC,CASSSAGLEQETQYF
few,-,TRBV20-1,13,TRBJ1-5,TGCAGTGCGGCCGTGGTCATAAATCAGCCCCAGCATTTT,CSAAVVINQPQHF
few,-,TRBV12-3/TRBV12-4,13,TRBJ1-2,TGTGCCAGCAGTAAGGGGGGCCTCTATGGCTACACCTTC,CASSKGGLYGYTF
many,-,TRBV12-3/TRBV12-4,17,TRBJ1-5,TGTGCCAGCAGTTTAGGTCAGAAAGCAGGGAGCAATCAGCCCCAGCATTTT,CASSLGQKAGSNQPQHF
-,-,TRBV5-5,15,TRBJ1-1,TGTGCCAGCAGCTTGGCGGGACACCTGAACACTGAAGCTTTCTTT,CASSLAGHLNTEAFF
once,-,TRBV5-5,15,TRBJ2-5,TGTGCCAGCAGCTTGGGGACAGCAAACCAAGAGACCCAGTACTTC,CASSLGTANQETQYF
few,TRBD2,TRBV5-1,16,TRBJ2-5,TGCGCCAGCAGCTTCCGGGGGGGCCTAAGTAAAGAGACCCAGTACTTC,CASSFRGGLSKETQYF